Listed here is a single TCR beta chain. Its antigen remains unidentified. No base quality information exists; no much larger clone differs at one position. The data stem from a study of blood T cell repertoires in COVID-19 (dated by TCRdb to 2020 to 2022). Background on the whole study: Samples from collaborators originated in the United States, Italy and Spain and spanned both the acute and convalescent phases of COVID-19. The prospective study material was composed of cDNA or gDNA derived from T cells, B-cell-depleted T cells, or PBMCs. The dataset comprised deeply sampled blood TCRbeta repertoires from subjects exposed to, actively infected with, or recovered from COVID-19. The repertoires were made available in a free public database intended to serve as a resource for research on the immune response to SARS-CoV-2. The samples were drawn from two sources: the first 160 participants of the ongoing ImmuneRACE study, and 950 to 1,500 subjects contributed by 6 global collaborators. The sample metadata nearly always contained a de-identified subject ID, COVID-19 status, age in years and sex. Where available, HLA class I and class II types were obtained from metadata supplied by the sample provider rather than from assay-based typing. Findings and caveats that apply to the study as a whole: Clinical and demographic metadata were provided uncurated, with the amount varying by source and participant.

Collaborating institutions collected whole blood in K2EDTA tubes following their own protocols. Collaborator samples were shipped for TCRbeta analysis as frozen whole blood, isolated PBMCs, or DNA extracted from either sample type. V was cut back by 3 bases and J by 4 bases, leaving a gap of 10 bases between them. The CDR3 spans 14 residues, from the cysteine through the phenylalanine. The sequence is cut down to CDR3 DNA, 42 bases in frame from base 1. CDR1 and CDR2, per the germline V gene, are MGHRA and YSYEKL. The immunoSEQ Assay, a bias-controlled multiplex PCR, was used to amplify TCRbeta CDR3 regions from genomic DNA. Regarding the original processing steps: Within the assay, amplification of reference gene primers was used to estimate how many nucleated cells each sample contained. To quantify the absolute abundance of each unique TCRbeta CDR3 rearrangement, sequence reads were collapsed and filtered. Productive Simpson clonality was computed per sample as the square root of Simpson's diversity index over productive rearrangements. In its TCRdb copy, this immuneACCESS table keeps in-frame sequences only and misses some clones. Where compared with another copy, unresolved V genes explain less than half of these, and the others have no known cause. Clone size and the V and J calls come from that table; the DNA yielded D and trimming. In this sample the table shows under 95,000 clones, around four fifths of which occur a single time. The biggest ten clones account for roughly 12% of the sample.

The specimen was peripheral blood. The sequence joins TRBV4-1 to TRBJ1-5; a tentative D call is TRBD1 (6 bases match). This sequence was found in a man aged 65-85 years with acute or convalescent COVID-19. The CDR3 protein is CASSHQTGNQPQHF. The nucleotide sequence reads as follows: TGCGCCAGCAGCCACCAGACAGGTAATCAGCCCCAGCATTTT.